This T cell receptor (beta chain) was obtained from a study of T cell changes during pregnancy in multiple sclerosis. The assay was immunoSEQ multiplex PCR, and TCRdb's table has in-frame clones only and misses some. The table has about 61,000 clones, about 93% seen once. Germline CDR1 is GTSNPN and CDR2 is SVGIG (reference sequence). This CDR3 spans 15 amino acids. This TCR was sampled from a female donor with multiple sclerosis, enrolled in a pregnancy study. The V call is TRBV30, the J call TRBJ2-3, with 8 nucleotides matching TRBD2. The sample in question was CD8+ T cells from peripheral blood mononuclear cells, obtained in the third trimester of pregnancy. The CDR3 DNA sequence: TGTGCTCACGAACCCGGGGGGGGAAACACAGATACGCAGTATTTT. This sequence encodes CAHEPGGGNTDTQYF.